These 11 T cell receptor beta chains were all obtained from the same sample, sequenced in a study of blood T cell repertoires in COVID-19. The assay was immunoSEQ multiplex PCR, and TCRdb's table has in-frame clones only and misses some. The sample includes some 85,000 clones, about 83% of them seen just once. Sequenced sample: peripheral blood. These receptors all stem from a man in his 70s with COVID-19, enrolled during active disease.

This clone was seen more than once but under ten times. The chain carries TRBV6-2 or TRBV6-3 and TRBJ1-2; 8 nucleotides agree with TRBD1. The CDR3 runs to 16 residues. Unmatched junction bases numbered 8, after V lost 2 bases and J lost 3 bases. Germline assignment: CDR1 MNHEY and CDR2 SVGEGT. CDR3 bases: TGTGCCAGCAGTTACCCCTCGGCAGGGGGCGACTATGGCTACACCTTC. Amino acid sequence: CASSYPSAGGDYGYTF.

The chain employs TRBV2 and TRBJ2-5; no clear D. CDR1 and CDR2 from the germline V gene are SNHLY and FYNNEI. The germline V and J ends were trimmed by 1 base and 10 bases, with 13 bases remaining between them. The CDR3 spans 13 residues. The CDR3 DNA reads as TGTGCCAGCAGTGAAGAAAGGAGAGGCAACCAGTACTTC. This codes for CASSEERRGNQYF.

The chain uses TRBV2 and TRBJ2-7, with 14 bases lining up with TRBD2. The CDR3 sequence is 14 residues long. J gave up 2 bases and V 6 bases, and 0 bases lay outside the gene matches. Germline CDR1 is SNHLY and CDR2 is FYNNEI. The CDR3 region has the DNA TGTGCCAGCAGGACTAGCGGGAGGGCCTACGAGCAGTACTTC. Amino acids: CASRTSGRAYEQYF.

The table lists this clone with a few counts. The chain links TRBV15 to TRBJ1-3; 8 nucleotides match TRBD1. CDR3 size: 16 residues. The trim removed 5 bases at V and 2 bases at J, leaving 8 bases unmatched. Per germline, CDR1 LNHNV and CDR2 YYDKDF (reference sequence). The CDR3 DNA follows: TGTGCCACCAGCTGGGGGCAGGGGGCTGCTGGAAACACCATATATTTT. Residues: CATSWGQGAAGNTIYF. The full variable domain, rest sourced from reference TRBV15 and TRBJ1-3, is DAMVIQNPRYQVTQFGKPVTLSCSQTLNHNVMYWYQQKSSQAPKLLFHYYDKDFNNEADTPDNFQSRRPNTSFCFLDIRSPGLGDTAMYLCATSWGQGAAGNTIYFGEGSWLTVV.

The chain has TRBV2 and TRBJ1-1, with 7 bases fitting TRBD1. Germline lookup yields CDR1 SNHLY and CDR2 FYNNEI. This CDR3 has 14 residues. The trim removed 7 bases at V and 10 bases at J, leaving 15 bases unmatched. The CDR3 region has the DNA TGTGCCAGCAATATGGGGACAGCCCCCCGGGGAGCTTTCTTT. Translation gives CASNMGTAPRGAFF. Based on the CDR3 plus reference TRBV2 and TRBJ1-1, the full variable domain is EPEVTQTPSHQVTQMGQEVILRCVPISNHLYFYWYRQILGQKVEFLVSFYNNEISEKSEIFDDQFSVERPDGSNFTLKIRSTKLEDSAMYFCASNMGTAPRGAFFGQGTRLTVV.

The chain employs TRBV19 and TRBJ1-2; D may be TRBD1 (6 bases). CDR1 is LNHDA and CDR2 is SQIVND in the germline V gene (reference sequence). Trimming took 3 bases from V and 4 from J, leaving 15 bases between them. This CDR3 region has 15 residues. The CDR3 region has the DNA TGTGCCAGTAGTATGCTTTGGACAGCCTCCTATGGCTACACCTTC. Translation: CASSMLWTASYGYTF.

The V gene is TRBV6-5, the J gene TRBJ1-1; 7 bases are a match to TRBD1. This CDR3 has 15 amino acids. In germline, CDR1 is MNHEY, CDR2 SVGAGI. V gave up 0 bases and J gave up 7 bases; unmatched junction bases: 8. The CDR3, as DNA: TGTGCCAGCAGTTACTCCACCCGGGACAGAAGTGAAGCTTTCTTT. Its protein is CASSYSTRDRSEAFF.

V gene TRBV27 combines with J gene TRBJ2-7, with 7 positions matching TRBD1. The V gene end was trimmed by 5 bases and the J gene end by 0 bases; junction bases not matched to a gene: 13. CDR3 length: 17 amino acids. Germline CDR1 reads MNHEY; CDR2 reads SMNVEV (reference sequence). The CDR3 spells CASSLVSTGAFSYEQYF. The CDR3 region has the DNA TGTGCCAGCAGTCTAGTAAGTACAGGGGCCTTCTCCTACGAGCAGTACTTC.

The rearrangement uses TRBV7-9 and TRBJ2-5; weak D call: TRBD2 (6 bases). Between the trimmed V and J ends, which lost 5 bases and 4 bases, there was a span of 14 bases. The CDR3 is 14 residues long. Germline V lookup: CDR1 SEHNR, CDR2 FQNEAQ (reference sequence). The CDR3 protein is CASSPPGARETQYF. CDR3 DNA sequence: TGTGCCAGCAGCCCCCCGGGAGCTAGAGAGACCCAGTACTTC.

The gene calls are TRBV18 and TRBJ2-7; 7 bases map to TRBD1. The CDR3 totals 15 residues. V was clipped by 6 bases and J by 2 bases; unmatched bases: 10. CDR1 and CDR2 from the germline V gene are KGHSH and LQKENI. CDR3 DNA sequence: TGTGCCAGCTCGCTCGGGACAGCGAACGCCTACGAGCAGTACTTC. Translating gives CASSLGTANAYEQYF.

In DNA, the CDR3 is TGTGCCAGCAGTTACCACCGCATCAGTGGCTACACCTTC. It translates to CASSYHRISGYTF. The chain couples TRBV6-2 or TRBV6-3 to TRBJ1-2; no clear D gene. Trimming cost V 2 bases and J 7 bases, with 11 bases left between them. CDR1 is MNHEY and CDR2 is SVGEGT in the germline V gene. This CDR3 contains 13 residues.